Listed below are T cell receptor beta chains from one sample, sequenced in a study of blood T cell repertoires in COVID-19. Generated by immunoSEQ multiplex PCR, the TCRdb table keeps only in-frame clones and is missing some. Of 100,000 to 150,000 clones listed, more than 70% were seen once; the top ten hold approximately 3%. The sample comprised peripheral blood. The receptor set was obtained from a woman of 80 years or more with COVID-19, enrolled during active disease. CDR3s include the opening cysteine and the closing phenylalanine or tryptophan. The D gene is left open where the match is weak. Some rows have no size entry. The others give once, few or many, or a class for an expanded clone.

TRBJ2-3,.,TRBD1,TRBV19,TGTGCCAGTAGTATAGGACAGGGGGGGACAGATACGCAGTATTTT,CASSIGQGGTDTQYF
TRBJ1-5,few,.,TRBV20-1,TGCAGTGCTAGTCGGGACAATCGAGACAATCAGCCCCAGCATTTT,CSASRDNRDNQPQHF
TRBJ2-7,.,TRBD1,TRBV6-1,TGTGCCAGCAGTGAAATGGGACAGGGGTACTACGAGCAGTACTTC,CASSEMGQGYYEQYF
TRBJ1-5,.,TRBD1,TRBV6-2/TRBV6-3,TGTGCCAGCAGTATACGTGGGACAGGGAACAATCAGCCCCAGCATTTT,CASSIRGTGNNQPQHF
TRBJ1-1,.,.,TRBV19,TGTGCCAGTAGTGCCGCGGGGACTTTAAACACTGAAGCTTTCTTT,CASSAAGTLNTEAFF
TRBJ2-2,few,TRBD1,TRBV7-2,TGTGCCAGCAGCGCTACAGGGGGCGGAACCGGGGAGCTGTTTTTT,CASSATGGGTGELFF
TRBJ1-2,.,TRBD1,TRBV24-1,TGTGCCACCAGTGACCCGGGACAGGGTGGCTACACCTTC,CATSDPGQGGYTF
TRBJ2-7,.,.,TRBV12-3/TRBV12-4,TGTGCCAGCAGTCCTCAGGGTAACGAGCAGTACTTC,CASSPQGNEQYF
TRBJ2-2,.,TRBD2,TRBV5-1,TGCGCCAGCAGCGTAGGACTAGTCGACACCGGGGAGCTGTTTTTT,CASSVGLVDTGELFF
TRBJ2-7,.,TRBD2,TRBV5-1,TGCGCCAGCAGCTTGGGGACTAGCGATGACGAGCAGTACTTC,CASSLGTSDDEQYF
TRBJ2-2,.,TRBD1,TRBV7-6,TGTGCCAGCAGCGCCGGACAGGACCTTTACACCGGGGAGCTGTTTTTT,CASSAGQDLYTGELFF
TRBJ2-2,.,.,TRBV7-2,TGTGCCAGCAGCCCATACACCGGGGAGCTGTTTTTT,CASSPYTGELFF
TRBJ2-1,.,TRBD1,TRBV6-5,TGTGCCAGCAGGGGGACAGGGGAAAATTACAATGAGCAGTTCTTC,CASRGTGENYNEQFF
TRBJ2-5,.,.,TRBV7-2,TGTGCCAGCAGCTTAAATCAGGATCAGACCCAGTACTTC,CASSLNQDQTQYF
TRBJ2-1,.,TRBD2,TRBV19,TGTGCCAGTAGGCTCGCGGGGGAGACCACTGTCTACAATGAGCAGTTCTTC,CASRLAGETTVYNEQFF
TRBJ2-2,.,TRBD2,TRBV6-6,TGTGCCAGCAGTTACCTAGCGGGCGACGGGGAGCTGTTTTTT,CASSYLAGDGELFF
TRBJ2-7,.,.,TRBV9,TGTGCCAGCAGCGTGGCCCCCCAATACGAGCAGTACTTC,CASSVAPQYEQYF
TRBJ2-1,.,TRBD2,TRBV7-2,TGTGCCAGCAGCGTCCGACTAGCGGGAGACGGGGGTGAGCAGTTCTTC,CASSVRLAGDGGEQFF
TRBJ2-7,.,TRBD2,TRBV11-2,TGTGCCAGCAGCTTTAGAGGGAGGGGAAGTAACGAGCAGTACTTC,CASSFRGRGSNEQYF